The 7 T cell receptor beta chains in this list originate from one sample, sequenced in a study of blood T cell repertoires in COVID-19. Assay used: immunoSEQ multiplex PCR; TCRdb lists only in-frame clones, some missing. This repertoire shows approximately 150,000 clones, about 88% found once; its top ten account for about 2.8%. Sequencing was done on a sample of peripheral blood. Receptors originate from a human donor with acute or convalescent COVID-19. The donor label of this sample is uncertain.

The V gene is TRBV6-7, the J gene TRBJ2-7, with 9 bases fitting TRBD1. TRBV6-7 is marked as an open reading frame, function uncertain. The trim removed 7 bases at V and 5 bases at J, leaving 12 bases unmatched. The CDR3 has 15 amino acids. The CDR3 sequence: CASISGDRGANEQYV. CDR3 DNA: TGTGCCAGCATTTCTGGTGACAGGGGGGCCAACGAGCAGTACGTC.

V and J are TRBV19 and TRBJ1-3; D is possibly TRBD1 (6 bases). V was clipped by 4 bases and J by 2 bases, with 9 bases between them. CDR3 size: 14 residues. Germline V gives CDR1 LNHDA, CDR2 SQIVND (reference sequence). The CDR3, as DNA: TGTGCCAGTAGTAGGGACAATCCTGGAAACACCATATATTTT. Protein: CASSRDNPGNTIYF.

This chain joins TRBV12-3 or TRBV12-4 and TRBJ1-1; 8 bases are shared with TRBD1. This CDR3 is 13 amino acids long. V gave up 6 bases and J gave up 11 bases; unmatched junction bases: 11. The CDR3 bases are TGTGCCAGCAGCCCGGACAGGGCCTTAGGGGCTTTCTTT. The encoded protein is CASSPDRALGAFF.

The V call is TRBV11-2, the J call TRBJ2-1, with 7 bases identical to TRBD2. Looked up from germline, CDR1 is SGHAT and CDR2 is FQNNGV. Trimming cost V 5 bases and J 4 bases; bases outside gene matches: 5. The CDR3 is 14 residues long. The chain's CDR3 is CASSGLVSYNEQFF. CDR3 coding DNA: TGTGCCAGCAGCGGACTAGTCAGTTACAATGAGCAGTTCTTC.

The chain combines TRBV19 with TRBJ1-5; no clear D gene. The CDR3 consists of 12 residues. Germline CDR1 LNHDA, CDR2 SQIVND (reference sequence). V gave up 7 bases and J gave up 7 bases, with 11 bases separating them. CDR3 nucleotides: TGTGCCAGTACCCCGCGGTCCCAGCCCCAGCATTTT. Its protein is CASTPRSQPQHF. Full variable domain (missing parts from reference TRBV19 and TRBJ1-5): DGGITQSPKYLFRKEGQNVTLSCEQNLNHDAMYWYRQDPGQGLRLIYYSQIVNDFQKGDIAEGYSVSREKKESFPLTVTSAQKNPTAFYLCASTPRSQPQHFGDGTRLSIL.

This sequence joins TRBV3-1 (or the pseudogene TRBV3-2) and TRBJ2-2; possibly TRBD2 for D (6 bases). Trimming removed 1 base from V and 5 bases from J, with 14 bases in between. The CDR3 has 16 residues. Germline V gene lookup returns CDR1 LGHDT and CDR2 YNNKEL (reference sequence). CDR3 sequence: CASSQGVGGLTGELFF. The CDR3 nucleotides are TGTGCCAGCAGCCAAGGGGTGGGAGGCTTGACCGGGGAGCTGTTTTTT.

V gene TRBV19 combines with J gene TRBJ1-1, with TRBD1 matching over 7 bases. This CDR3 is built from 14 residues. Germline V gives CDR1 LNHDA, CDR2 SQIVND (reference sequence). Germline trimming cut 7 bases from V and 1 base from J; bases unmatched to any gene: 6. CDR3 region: CASNPRQGNTEAFF. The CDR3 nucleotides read TGTGCCAGTAACCCAAGACAGGGGAACACTGAAGCTTTCTTT.